The rows below give T cell receptor beta chains drawn from one sample of a study of T cell changes during pregnancy in multiple sclerosis. Sequenced by immunoSEQ multiplex PCR; TCRdb stores in-frame clones only, minus some. The sample holds around 26,000 clones, about 88% seen once. The specimen was CD4+ T cells from peripheral blood mononuclear cells, collected in the first trimester of pregnancy. The receptors stem from a female donor in good health, enrolled as a control in a pregnancy study. CDR3s include the opening cysteine and the closing phenylalanine or tryptophan. The order of the fields is CDR3 DNA, CDR3 protein, clone size, J gene, V gene, D gene. The D gene is left open where the match is weak. Only some rows state a clone size, as once, few, many or a class for expanded clones.

CDR3nt: TGTGCCAGCGGCCTGGGAGGTAGTTATAGTGAAGCTTTCTTT
CDR3aa: CASGLGGSYSEAFF
abundance: -
j_gene: TRBJ1-1
v_gene: TRBV6-6
d_gene: -

CDR3nt: TGTGCCAGCAGTAAGACACAGGGGGCCAAAAACATTCAGTACTTC
CDR3aa: CASSKTQGAKNIQYF
abundance: -
j_gene: TRBJ2-4
v_gene: TRBV2
d_gene: TRBD1

CDR3nt: TGTGCCAGTAGCACAGGGTCCCTGTCCGAGCAGTACTTC
CDR3aa: CASSTGSLSEQYF
abundance: -
j_gene: TRBJ2-7
v_gene: TRBV6-1
d_gene: -

CDR3nt: TGTGCCAGCAGGCCCTCCGGGACTAGCGGGTCCAATGAGCAGTTCTTC
CDR3aa: CASRPSGTSGSNEQFF
abundance: -
j_gene: TRBJ2-1
v_gene: TRBV28
d_gene: TRBD2

CDR3nt: TGTGCCAGCAGCTTATCCGGCCCGGGGGGGGGACACGGGGGCTACACCTTC
CDR3aa: CASSLSGPGGGHGGYTF
abundance: -
j_gene: TRBJ1-2
v_gene: TRBV7-6
d_gene: -

CDR3nt: TGTGCCAGCCAACAGGGGGCCACAGATACGCAGTATTTT
CDR3aa: CASQQGATDTQYF
abundance: -
j_gene: TRBJ2-3
v_gene: TRBV28
d_gene: TRBD1

CDR3nt: TGTGCCAGCAGCCCGAGGGGGGACGGGGGGAATGAAAAACTGTTTTTT
CDR3aa: CASSPRGDGGNEKLFF
abundance: few
j_gene: TRBJ1-4
v_gene: TRBV7-2
d_gene: -

CDR3nt: TGTGCCAGCAGAGGGACGGACAGGGGTGTCGGGGAGCTGTTTTTT
CDR3aa: CASRGTDRGVGELFF
abundance: -
j_gene: TRBJ2-2
v_gene: TRBV6-1
d_gene: TRBD1

CDR3nt: TGTGCCAGCAGCCCCTGGACAGTCCCCGGGGAGCTGTTTTTT
CDR3aa: CASSPWTVPGELFF
abundance: -
j_gene: TRBJ2-2
v_gene: TRBV5-6
d_gene: -

CDR3nt: TGTGCCAGAAGCTTGTCGGGGGGACAGGGCCGTTTC
CDR3aa: CARSLSGGQGRF
abundance: -
j_gene: TRBJ2-7
v_gene: TRBV5-3
d_gene: TRBD1

CDR3nt: TGTGCCAGTATACAGGGGCCACAAAGGGGAACTGAAGCTTTCTTT
CDR3aa: CASIQGPQRGTEAFF
abundance: -
j_gene: TRBJ1-1
v_gene: TRBV19
d_gene: TRBD1

CDR3nt: TGCGCCAGCAGCGGCGGGAGCTCTGGAAACACCATATATTTT
CDR3aa: CASSGGSSGNTIYF
abundance: -
j_gene: TRBJ1-3
v_gene: TRBV5-1
d_gene: -

CDR3nt: TGTGCCAGCAGCCCCCTAGCAGCGGGAGGAAGCACAGATACGCAGTATTTT
CDR3aa: CASSPLAAGGSTDTQYF
abundance: -
j_gene: TRBJ2-3
v_gene: TRBV9
d_gene: TRBD2

CDR3nt: TGCGCCAGCAGCTATCCGGGGAGGCTCAATGAGCAGTTCTTC
CDR3aa: CASSYPGRLNEQFF
abundance: -
j_gene: TRBJ2-1
v_gene: TRBV4-1
d_gene: -

CDR3nt: TGTGCCTGGAGTCTCACAGGGGGGGGTTATCCCCAGCATTTT
CDR3aa: CAWSLTGGGYPQHF
abundance: once
j_gene: TRBJ1-5
v_gene: TRBV30
d_gene: TRBD1

CDR3nt: TGTGCCAGCAGTGAAGTGCGGGGATGGGAGCAGTACTTC
CDR3aa: CASSEVRGWEQYF
abundance: -
j_gene: TRBJ2-7
v_gene: TRBV6-1
d_gene: -

CDR3nt: TGCGCCAGCAGTGGGCGGGGGGGGCCCGAGCAGTACTTC
CDR3aa: CASSGRGGPEQYF
abundance: -
j_gene: TRBJ2-7
v_gene: TRBV10-2
d_gene: TRBD2

CDR3nt: TGTGCCAGAAGCTTGCGTTGCCAGTATAATTCACCCCTCCACTTT
CDR3aa: CARSLRCQYNSPLHF
abundance: -
j_gene: TRBJ1-6
v_gene: TRBV5-3
d_gene: -

CDR3nt: TGTGCCAGCAGCTTAGTTCCTGTCGGGGGAAACAATGAGCAGTTCTTC
CDR3aa: CASSLVPVGGNNEQFF
abundance: -
j_gene: TRBJ2-1
v_gene: TRBV7-6
d_gene: -

CDR3nt: TGTGCCAGTAGTATAGTCACCCCAGGGGATCCGGGTGAGCAGTTCTTC
CDR3aa: CASSIVTPGDPGEQFF
abundance: -
j_gene: TRBJ2-1
v_gene: TRBV19
d_gene: -

CDR3nt: TGTGCCAGCAAGGCGACAGCTTACGAGCAGTACTTC
CDR3aa: CASKATAYEQYF
abundance: -
j_gene: TRBJ2-7
v_gene: TRBV2
d_gene: -

CDR3nt: TGTGCCAGCAGCGGGGGACAGACGAACACTGAAGCTTTCTTT
CDR3aa: CASSGGQTNTEAFF
abundance: -
j_gene: TRBJ1-1
v_gene: TRBV9
d_gene: TRBD1

CDR3nt: TGTGCCAGCTCACGAGGGCGTGATGAAAAACTGTTTTTT
CDR3aa: CASSRGRDEKLFF
abundance: -
j_gene: TRBJ1-4
v_gene: TRBV18
d_gene: -

CDR3nt: TGCGCCAGCAGCCAAGTAGGACAGGGAGTTAGAGATGGCTACACCTTC
CDR3aa: CASSQVGQGVRDGYTF
abundance: -
j_gene: TRBJ1-2
v_gene: TRBV4-1
d_gene: TRBD1

CDR3nt: TGTGCCAGCAGACCGGAGGGAGGAAGAAACACCATATATTTT
CDR3aa: CASRPEGGRNTIYF
abundance: -
j_gene: TRBJ1-3
v_gene: TRBV6-5
d_gene: -